These T cell receptor beta chains were read from a single sample in a study of monozygotic twins with inflammatory bowel disease. TCRdb re-analyzed the 5' RACE reads; it lists each CDR3 protein once, without DNA. The data show approximately 400,000 distinct CDR3 sequences, and the top ten clones hold around 2.5%. Sample: blood. Receptors were obtained from a human donor with ulcerative colitis or Crohn's disease, or a healthy co-twin of an affected twin (not recorded which). The CDR3 runs from the conserved cysteine through the conserved F or W.

J,V,CDR3
TRBJ2-7,TRBV6-5,CASSTLSYEQYF
TRBJ2-1,TRBV5-6,CASSWRLAGGTYNEQFF
TRBJ2-7,TRBV7-9,CASSPSFSYWEQYF
TRBJ2-1,TRBV29-1,CSVASYNEQFF
TRBJ2-5,TRBV5-5,CASSLARGPQETQYF
TRBJ2-3,TRBV29-1,CSVGRDSMPQYF
TRBJ2-3,TRBV5-1,CASSSVAGAGDTQYF
TRBJ2-5,TRBV20-1,CSASNDLQETQYF
TRBJ2-2,TRBV20-1,CSARRVNTGELFF
TRBJ1-5,TRBV20-1,CSAPHGGANQPQHF
TRBJ1-1,TRBV5-1,CASSLNPAMNTEAFF
TRBJ2-7,TRBV28,CASSSTRILYF
TRBJ1-5,TRBV7-2,CASSPRRGYNQPQHF
TRBJ2-2,TRBV5-5,CASSPWGTGPPDGELFF
TRBJ1-2,TRBV11-2,CASSLDRKVNYGYTF
TRBJ2-1,TRBV7-2,CASSLTGGSKEQFF
TRBJ1-2,TRBV29-1,CSVESTGAVDGYTF